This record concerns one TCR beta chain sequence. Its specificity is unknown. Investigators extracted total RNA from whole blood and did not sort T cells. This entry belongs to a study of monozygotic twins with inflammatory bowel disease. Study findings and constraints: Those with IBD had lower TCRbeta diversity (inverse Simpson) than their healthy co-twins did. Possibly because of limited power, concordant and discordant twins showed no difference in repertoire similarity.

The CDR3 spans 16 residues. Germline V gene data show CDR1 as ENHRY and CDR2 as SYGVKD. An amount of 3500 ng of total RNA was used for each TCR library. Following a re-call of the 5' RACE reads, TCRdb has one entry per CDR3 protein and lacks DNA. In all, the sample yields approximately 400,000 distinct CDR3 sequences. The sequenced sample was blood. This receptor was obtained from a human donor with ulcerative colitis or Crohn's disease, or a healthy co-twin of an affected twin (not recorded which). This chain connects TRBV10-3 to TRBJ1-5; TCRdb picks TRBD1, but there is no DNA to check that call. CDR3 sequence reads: CATRAVVGAGNQPQHF.